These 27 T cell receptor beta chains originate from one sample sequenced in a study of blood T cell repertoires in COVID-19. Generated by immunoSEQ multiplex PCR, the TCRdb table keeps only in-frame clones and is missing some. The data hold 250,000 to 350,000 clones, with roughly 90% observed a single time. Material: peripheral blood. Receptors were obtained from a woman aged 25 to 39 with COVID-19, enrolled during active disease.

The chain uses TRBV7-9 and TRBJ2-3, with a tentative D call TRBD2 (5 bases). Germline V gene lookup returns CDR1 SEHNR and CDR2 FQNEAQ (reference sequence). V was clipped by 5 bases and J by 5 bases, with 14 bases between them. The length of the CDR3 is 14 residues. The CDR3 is CASSPTRVGDTQYF. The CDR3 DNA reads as TGTGCCAGCAGCCCCACGAGGGTCGGAGATACGCAGTATTTT.

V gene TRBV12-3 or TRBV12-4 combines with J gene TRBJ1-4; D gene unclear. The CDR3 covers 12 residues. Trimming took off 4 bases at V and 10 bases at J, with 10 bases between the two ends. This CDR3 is CASSSQGGKLFF. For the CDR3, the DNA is TGTGCCAGCAGTTCTCAAGGAGGAAAACTGTTTTTT.

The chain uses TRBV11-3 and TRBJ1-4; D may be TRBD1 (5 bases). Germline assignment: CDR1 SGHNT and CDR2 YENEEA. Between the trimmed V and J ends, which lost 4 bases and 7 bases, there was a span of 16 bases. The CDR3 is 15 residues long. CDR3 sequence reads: CASSSRKGLSEKLFF. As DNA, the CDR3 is TGTGCCAGCAGCTCCCGAAAGGGGCTTAGTGAAAAACTGTTTTTT.

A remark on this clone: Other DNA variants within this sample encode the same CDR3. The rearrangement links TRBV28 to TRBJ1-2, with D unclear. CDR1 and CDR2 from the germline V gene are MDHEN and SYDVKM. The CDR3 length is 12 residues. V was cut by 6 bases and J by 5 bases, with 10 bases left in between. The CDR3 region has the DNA TGTGCCAGCAGCCTGGCCAGGTATGGCTACACCTTC. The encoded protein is CASSLARYGYTF.

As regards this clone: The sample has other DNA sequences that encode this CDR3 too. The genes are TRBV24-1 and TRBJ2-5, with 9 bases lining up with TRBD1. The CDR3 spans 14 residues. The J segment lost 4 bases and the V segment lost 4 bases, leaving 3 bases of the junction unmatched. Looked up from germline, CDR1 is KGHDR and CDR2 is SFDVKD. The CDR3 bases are TGTGCCACCAGTGACTTGGACAGGGGAGAGACCCAGTACTTC. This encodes CATSDLDRGETQYF.

The DNA for the CDR3 is TGTGCCAGCCTGGGACTAGCGGGACCCCCGGGTCCGTACAATGAGCAGTTCTTC. Translating gives CASLGLAGPPGPYNEQFF. The J gene is TRBJ2-1, the V gene TRBV18; 13 nucleotides align to TRBD2. The germline V gene encodes CDR1 KGHSH and CDR2 LQKENI. CDR3 length: 18 residues. J gave up 4 bases and V 8 bases, and 14 bases lay outside the gene matches.

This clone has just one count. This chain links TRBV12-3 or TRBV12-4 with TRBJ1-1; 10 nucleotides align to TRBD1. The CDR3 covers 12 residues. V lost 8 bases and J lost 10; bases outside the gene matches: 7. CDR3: CASGRQGASAFF. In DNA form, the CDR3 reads TGTGCCAGCGGCCGACAGGGGGCTTCAGCTTTCTTT.

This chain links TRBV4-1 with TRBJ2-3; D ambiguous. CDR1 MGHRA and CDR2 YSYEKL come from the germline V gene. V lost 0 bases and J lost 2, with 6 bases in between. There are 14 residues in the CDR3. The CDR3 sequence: CASSQERPTDTQYF. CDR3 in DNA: TGCGCCAGCAGCCAAGAGAGGCCCACAGATACGCAGTATTTT.

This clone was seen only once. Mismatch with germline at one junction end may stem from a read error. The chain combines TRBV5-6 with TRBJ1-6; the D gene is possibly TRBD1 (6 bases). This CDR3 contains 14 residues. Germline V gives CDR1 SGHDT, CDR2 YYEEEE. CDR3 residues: CASSLDRYNSPLHF. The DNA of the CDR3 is TGTGCCAGCAGTTTGGACAGATATAATTCACCCCTCCACTTT.

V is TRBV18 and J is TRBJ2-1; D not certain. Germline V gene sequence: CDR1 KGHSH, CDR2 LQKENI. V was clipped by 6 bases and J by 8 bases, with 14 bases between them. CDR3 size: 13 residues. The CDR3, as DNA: TGTGCCAGCTCCCCCCGTTTAGATGATGAGCAGTTCTTC. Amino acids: CASSPRLDDEQFF.

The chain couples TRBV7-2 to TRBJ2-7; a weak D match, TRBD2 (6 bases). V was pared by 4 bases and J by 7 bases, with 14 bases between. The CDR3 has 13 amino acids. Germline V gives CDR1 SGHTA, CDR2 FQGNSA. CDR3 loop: CASSYWTGGEQYF. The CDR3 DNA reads TGTGCCAGCAGCTACTGGACTGGAGGGGAGCAGTACTTC.

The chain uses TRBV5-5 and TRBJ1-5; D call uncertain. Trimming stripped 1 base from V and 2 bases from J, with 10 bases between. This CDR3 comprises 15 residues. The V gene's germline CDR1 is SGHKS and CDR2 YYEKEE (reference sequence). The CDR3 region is CASSLTRSGNQPQHF. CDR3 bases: TGTGCCAGCAGCTTGACTAGGTCTGGCAATCAGCCCCAGCATTTT.

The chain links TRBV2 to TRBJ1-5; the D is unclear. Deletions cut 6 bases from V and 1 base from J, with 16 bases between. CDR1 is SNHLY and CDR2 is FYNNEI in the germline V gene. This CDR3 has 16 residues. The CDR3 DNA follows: TGTGCCAGCAGCCTACAGCTAGCAGCAAGCAATCAGCCCCAGCATTTT. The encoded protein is CASSLQLAASNQPQHF.

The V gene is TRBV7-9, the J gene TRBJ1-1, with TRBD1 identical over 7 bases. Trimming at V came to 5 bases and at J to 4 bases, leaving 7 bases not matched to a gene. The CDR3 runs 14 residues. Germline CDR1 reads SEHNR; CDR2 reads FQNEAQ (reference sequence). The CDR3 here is CASSSDREGTEAFF. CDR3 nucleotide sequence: TGTGCCAGCAGCAGCGACAGGGAAGGCACTGAAGCTTTCTTT.

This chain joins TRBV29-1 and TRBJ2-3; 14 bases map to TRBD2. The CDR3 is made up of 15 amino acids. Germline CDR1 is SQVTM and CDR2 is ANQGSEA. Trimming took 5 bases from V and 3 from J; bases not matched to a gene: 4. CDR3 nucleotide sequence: TGCAGCGTTACCGGGACTAGCGGGAGTACAGATACGCAGTATTTT. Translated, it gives CSVTGTSGSTDTQYF.

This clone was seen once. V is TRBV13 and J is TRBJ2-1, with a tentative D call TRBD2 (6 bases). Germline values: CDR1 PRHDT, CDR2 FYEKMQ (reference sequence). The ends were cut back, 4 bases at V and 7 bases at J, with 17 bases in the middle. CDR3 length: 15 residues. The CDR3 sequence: CASSSEGPAGNEQFF. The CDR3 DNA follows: TGTGCCAGCAGCTCTGAGGGCCCGGCGGGGAATGAGCAGTTCTTC.

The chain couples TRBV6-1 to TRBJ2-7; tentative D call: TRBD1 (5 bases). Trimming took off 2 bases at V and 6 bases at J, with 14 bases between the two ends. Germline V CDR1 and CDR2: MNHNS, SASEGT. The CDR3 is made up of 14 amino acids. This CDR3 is CASSELGQGGEQYF. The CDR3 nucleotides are TGTGCCAGCAGTGAACTTGGGCAGGGCGGCGAGCAGTACTTC.

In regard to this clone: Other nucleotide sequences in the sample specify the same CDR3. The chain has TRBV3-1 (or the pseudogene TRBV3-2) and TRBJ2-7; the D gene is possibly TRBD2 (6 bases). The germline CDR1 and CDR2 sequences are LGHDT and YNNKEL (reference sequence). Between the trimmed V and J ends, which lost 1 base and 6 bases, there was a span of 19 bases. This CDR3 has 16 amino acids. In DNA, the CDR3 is TGTGCCAGCAGCCAAGGGCGGGGTCTCGAAGGCGGCGAGCAGTACTTC. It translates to CASSQGRGLEGGEQYF.

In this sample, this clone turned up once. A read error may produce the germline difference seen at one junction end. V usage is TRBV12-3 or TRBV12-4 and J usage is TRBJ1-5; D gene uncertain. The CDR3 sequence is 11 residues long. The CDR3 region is CASSLGQAQHF. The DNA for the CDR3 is TGTGCCAGCAGTTTGGGTCAGGCCCAGCATTTT.

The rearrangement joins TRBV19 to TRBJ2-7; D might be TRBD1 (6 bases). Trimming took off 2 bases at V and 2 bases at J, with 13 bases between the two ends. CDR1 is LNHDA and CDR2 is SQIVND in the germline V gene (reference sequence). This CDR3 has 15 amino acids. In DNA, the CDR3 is TGTGCCAGTAGTATATCGACAGGTGCCCCCTACGAGCAGTACTTC. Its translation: CASSISTGAPYEQYF.

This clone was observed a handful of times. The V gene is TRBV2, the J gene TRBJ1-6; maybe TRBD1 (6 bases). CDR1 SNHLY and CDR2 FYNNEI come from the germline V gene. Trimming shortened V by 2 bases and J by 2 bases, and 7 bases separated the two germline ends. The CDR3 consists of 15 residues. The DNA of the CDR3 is TGTGCCAGCAGTGAAACAGGGCCCTATAATTCACCCCTCCACTTT. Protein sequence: CASSETGPYNSPLHF.

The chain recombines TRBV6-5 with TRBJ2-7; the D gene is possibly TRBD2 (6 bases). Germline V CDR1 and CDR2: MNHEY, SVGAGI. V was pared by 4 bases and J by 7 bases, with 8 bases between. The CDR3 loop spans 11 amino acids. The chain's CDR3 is CASSSGVEQYF. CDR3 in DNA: TGTGCCAGCAGTTCGGGGGTAGAGCAGTACTTC.

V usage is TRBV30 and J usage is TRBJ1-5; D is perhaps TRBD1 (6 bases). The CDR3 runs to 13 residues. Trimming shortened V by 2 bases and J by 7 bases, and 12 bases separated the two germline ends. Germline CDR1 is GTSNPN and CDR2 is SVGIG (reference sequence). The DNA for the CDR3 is TGTGCCTGGAGTACAGGGATAGAGCAGCCCCAGCATTTT. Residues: CAWSTGIEQPQHF.

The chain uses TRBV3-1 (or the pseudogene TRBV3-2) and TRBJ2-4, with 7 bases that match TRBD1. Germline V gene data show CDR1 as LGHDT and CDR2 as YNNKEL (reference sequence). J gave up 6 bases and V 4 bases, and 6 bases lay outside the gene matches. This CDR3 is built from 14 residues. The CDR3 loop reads CASSPRDRANIQYF. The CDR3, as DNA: TGTGCCAGCAGCCCCCGTGACAGGGCAAACATTCAGTACTTC.

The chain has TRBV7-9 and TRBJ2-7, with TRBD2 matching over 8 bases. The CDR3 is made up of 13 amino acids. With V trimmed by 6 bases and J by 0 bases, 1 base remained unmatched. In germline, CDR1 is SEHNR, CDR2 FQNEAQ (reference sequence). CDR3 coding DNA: TGTGCCAGCAGGAGCGGGAGCTCCTACGAGCAGTACTTC. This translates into CASRSGSSYEQYF.

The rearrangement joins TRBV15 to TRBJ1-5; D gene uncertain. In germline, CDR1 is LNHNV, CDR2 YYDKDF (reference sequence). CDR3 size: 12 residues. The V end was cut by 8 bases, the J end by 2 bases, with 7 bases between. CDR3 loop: CATQEGNQPQHF. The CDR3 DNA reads TGTGCCACCCAGGAAGGCAATCAGCCCCAGCATTTT.

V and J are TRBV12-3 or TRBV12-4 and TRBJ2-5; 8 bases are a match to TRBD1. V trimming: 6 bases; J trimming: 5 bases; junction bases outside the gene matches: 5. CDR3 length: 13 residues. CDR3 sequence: CASSPTGVETQYF. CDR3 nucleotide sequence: TGTGCCAGCAGCCCGACAGGGGTGGAGACCCAGTACTTC.